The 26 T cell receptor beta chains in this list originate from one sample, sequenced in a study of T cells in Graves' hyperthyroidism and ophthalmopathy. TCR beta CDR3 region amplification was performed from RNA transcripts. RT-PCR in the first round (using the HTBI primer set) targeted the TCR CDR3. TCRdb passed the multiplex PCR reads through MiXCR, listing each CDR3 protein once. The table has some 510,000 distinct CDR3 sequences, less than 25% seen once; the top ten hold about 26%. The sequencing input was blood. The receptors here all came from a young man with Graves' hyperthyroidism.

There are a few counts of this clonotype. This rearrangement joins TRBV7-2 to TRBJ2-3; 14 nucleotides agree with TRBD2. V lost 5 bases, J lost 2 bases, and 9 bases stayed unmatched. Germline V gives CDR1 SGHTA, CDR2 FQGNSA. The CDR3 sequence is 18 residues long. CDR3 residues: CASSQQPGLAGDTDTQYF. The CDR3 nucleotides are TGTGCCAGCAGCCAGCAGCCGGGACTAGCGGGGGACACAGATACGCAGTATTTT.

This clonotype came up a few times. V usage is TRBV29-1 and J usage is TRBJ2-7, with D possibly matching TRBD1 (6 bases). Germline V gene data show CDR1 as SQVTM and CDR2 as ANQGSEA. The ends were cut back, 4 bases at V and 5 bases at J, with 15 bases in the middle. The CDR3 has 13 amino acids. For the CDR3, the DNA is TGCAGCGTTGCGGGCAGGGGAAGGGACGAGCAGTACTTC. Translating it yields CSVAGRGRDEQYF.

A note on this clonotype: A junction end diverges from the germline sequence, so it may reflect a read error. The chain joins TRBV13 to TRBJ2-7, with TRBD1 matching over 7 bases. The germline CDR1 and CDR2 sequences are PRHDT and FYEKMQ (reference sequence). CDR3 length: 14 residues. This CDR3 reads CASSFGQASYDQYF. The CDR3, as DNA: TGTGCCAGCAGCTTTGGACAGGCATCCTACGATCAGTACTTC.

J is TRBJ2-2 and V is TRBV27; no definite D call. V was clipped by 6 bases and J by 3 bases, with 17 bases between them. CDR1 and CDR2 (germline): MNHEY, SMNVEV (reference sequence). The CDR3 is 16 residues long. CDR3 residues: CASSSPRRWDTGELFF. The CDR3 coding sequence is TGTGCCAGCAGCAGCCCCAGACGGTGGGACACCGGGGAGCTGTTTTTT.

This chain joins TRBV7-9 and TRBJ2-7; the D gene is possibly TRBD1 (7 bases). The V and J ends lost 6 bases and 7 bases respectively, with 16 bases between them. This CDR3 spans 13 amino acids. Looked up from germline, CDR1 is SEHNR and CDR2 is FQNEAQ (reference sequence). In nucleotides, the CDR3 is TGTGCCAGCAGGCTGGAGGGGGCGCGGGAGCAGTACTTC. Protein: CASRLEGAREQYF.

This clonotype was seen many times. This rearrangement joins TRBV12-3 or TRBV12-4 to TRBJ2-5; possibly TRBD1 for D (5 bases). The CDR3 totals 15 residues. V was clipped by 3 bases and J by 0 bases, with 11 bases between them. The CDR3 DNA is TGTGCCAGCAGTTTGAAGGGGCAGTACCAAGAGACCCAGTACTTC. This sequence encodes CASSLKGQYQETQYF.

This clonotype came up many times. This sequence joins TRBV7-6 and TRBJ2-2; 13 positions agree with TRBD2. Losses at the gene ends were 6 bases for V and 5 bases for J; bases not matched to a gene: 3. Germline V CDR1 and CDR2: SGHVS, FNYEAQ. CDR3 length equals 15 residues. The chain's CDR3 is CASRRGLAGTGELFF. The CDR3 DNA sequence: TGTGCCAGCAGACGGGGACTAGCGGGGACCGGGGAGCTGTTTTTT.

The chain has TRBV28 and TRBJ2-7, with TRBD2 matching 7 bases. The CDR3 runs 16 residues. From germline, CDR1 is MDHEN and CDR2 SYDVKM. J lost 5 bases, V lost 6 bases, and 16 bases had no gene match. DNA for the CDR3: TGTGCCAGCAGCGTGGGGGGGTTCCCCGGAATAAACGAGCAGTACTTC. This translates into CASSVGGFPGINEQYF.

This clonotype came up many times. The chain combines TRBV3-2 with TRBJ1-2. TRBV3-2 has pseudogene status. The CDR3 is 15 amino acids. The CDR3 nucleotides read TGTGCCAGCAGCCAAGACGGGCCCTGGAGCTATGGCTACACCTTC. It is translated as CASSQDGPWSYGYTF.

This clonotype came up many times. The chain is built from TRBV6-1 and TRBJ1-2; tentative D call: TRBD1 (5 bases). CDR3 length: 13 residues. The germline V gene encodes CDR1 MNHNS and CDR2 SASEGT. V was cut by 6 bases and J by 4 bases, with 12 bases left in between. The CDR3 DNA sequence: TGTGCCAGCAGAGGGGCAGTCGTCTATGGCTACACCTTC. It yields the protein CASRGAVVYGYTF.

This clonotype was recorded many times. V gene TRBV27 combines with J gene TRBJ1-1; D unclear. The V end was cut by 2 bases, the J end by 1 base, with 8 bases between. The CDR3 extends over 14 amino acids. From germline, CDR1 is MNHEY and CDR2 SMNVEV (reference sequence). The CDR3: CASSLNEGNTEAFF. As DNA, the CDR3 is TGTGCCAGCAGTTTAAATGAGGGGAACACTGAAGCTTTCTTT.

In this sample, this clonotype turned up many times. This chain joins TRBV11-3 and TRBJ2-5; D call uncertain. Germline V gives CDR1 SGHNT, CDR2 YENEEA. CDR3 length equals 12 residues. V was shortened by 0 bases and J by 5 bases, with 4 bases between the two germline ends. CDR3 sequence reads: CASSLDRETQYF. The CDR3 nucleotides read TGTGCCAGCAGCTTAGATAGGGAGACCCAGTACTTC.

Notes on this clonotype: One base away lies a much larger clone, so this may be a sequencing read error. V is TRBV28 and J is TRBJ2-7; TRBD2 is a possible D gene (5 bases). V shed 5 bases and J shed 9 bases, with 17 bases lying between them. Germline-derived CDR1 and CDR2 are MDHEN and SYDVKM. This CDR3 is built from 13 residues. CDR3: CASSEYGVSGQYF. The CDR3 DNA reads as TGTGCCAGCAGTGAATACGGGGTCAGTGGGCAGTACTTC.

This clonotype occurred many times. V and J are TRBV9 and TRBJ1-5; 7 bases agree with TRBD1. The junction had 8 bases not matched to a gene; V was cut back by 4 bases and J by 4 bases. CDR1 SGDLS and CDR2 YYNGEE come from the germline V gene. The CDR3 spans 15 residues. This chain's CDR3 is CASSRGQTSNQPQHF. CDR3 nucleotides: TGTGCCAGCAGCCGGGGACAGACTTCAAATCAGCCCCAGCATTTT.

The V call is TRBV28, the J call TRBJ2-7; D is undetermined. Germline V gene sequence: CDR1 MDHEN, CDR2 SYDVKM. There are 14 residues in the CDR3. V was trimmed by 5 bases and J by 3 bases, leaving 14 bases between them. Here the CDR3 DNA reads TGTGCCAGCAGTGCCCAGACCGGATTCTACGAGCAGTACTTC. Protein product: CASSAQTGFYEQYF.

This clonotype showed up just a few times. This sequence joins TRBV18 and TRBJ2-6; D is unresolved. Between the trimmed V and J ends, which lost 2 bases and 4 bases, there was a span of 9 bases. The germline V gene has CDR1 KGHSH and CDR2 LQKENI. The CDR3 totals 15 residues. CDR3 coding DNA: TGTGCCAGCTCACCAGGGGTCCCCGGGGCCAACGTCCTGACTTTC. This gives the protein CASSPGVPGANVLTF. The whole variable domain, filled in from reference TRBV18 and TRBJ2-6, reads NAGVMQNPRHLVRRRGQEARLRCSPMKGHSHVYWYRQLPEEGLKFMVYLQKENIIDESGMPKERFSAEFPKEGPSILRIQQVVRGDSAAYFCASSPGVPGANVLTFGAGSRLTVL.

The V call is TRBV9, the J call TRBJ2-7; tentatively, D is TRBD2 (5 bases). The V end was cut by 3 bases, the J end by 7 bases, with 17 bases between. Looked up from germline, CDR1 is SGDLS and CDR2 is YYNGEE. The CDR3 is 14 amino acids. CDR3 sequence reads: CASSALGESEEQYF. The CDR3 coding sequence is TGTGCCAGCAGCGCCCTCGGGGAATCTGAGGAGCAGTACTTC.

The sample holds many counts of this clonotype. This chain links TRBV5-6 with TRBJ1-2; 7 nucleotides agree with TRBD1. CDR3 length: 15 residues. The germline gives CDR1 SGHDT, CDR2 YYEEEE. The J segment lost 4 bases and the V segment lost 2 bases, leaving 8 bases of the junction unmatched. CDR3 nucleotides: TGTGCCAGCAGCTTTGAAGGGGGCGCAGGCTATGGCTACACCTTC. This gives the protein CASSFEGGAGYGYTF.

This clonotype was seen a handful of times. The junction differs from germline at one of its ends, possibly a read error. The CDR3 loop reads CAISEWGGQMNTEACF. CDR3 sequence (DNA): TGTGCCATCAGTGAGTGGGGGGGACAGATGAACACTGAAGCTTGCTTT. The gene calls are TRBV10-3 and TRBJ1-1, with TRBD1 matching over 7 bases. Germline V gene data show CDR1 as ENHRY and CDR2 as SYGVKD. The CDR3 runs 16 residues.

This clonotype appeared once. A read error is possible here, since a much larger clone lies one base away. The CDR3 nucleotides are TGTGCCAGCAGTCGAGAGGGGTCTCCCCCTGGGGCTTTCTTT. This gives the protein CASSREGSPPGAFF. The V gene is TRBV6-1, the J gene TRBJ1-1, with D possibly matching TRBD1 (5 bases). The CDR3 contains 14 residues. The germline CDR1 and CDR2 sequences are MNHNS and SASEGT. V lost 5 bases and J lost 11, with 21 bases in between.

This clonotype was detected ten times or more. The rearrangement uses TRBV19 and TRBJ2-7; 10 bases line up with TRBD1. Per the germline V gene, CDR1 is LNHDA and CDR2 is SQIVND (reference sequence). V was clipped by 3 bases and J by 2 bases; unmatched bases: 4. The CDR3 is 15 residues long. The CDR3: CASSITGQGAYEQYF. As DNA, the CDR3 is TGTGCCAGTAGTATCACCGGACAGGGGGCCTACGAGCAGTACTTC.

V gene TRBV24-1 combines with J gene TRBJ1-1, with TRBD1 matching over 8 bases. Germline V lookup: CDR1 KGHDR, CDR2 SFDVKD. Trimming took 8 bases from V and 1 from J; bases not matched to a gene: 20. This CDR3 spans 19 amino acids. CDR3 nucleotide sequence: TGTGCCACCACAGATGATACTGACAGGGGACAAGAAAGGAACACTGAAGCTTTCTTT. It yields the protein CATTDDTDRGQERNTEAFF.

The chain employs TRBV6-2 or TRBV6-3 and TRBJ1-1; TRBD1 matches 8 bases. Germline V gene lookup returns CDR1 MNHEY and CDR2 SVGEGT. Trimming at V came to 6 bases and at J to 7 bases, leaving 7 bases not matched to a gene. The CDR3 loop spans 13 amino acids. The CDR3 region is CASSLQGDGEAFF. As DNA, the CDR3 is TGTGCCAGCAGCTTACAGGGGGACGGTGAAGCTTTCTTT.

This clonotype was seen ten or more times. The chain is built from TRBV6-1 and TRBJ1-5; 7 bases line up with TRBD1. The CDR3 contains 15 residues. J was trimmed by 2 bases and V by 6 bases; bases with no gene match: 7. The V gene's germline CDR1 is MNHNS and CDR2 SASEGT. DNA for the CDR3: TGTGCCAGCAGAGGTGACAGGGCAGGCAATCAGCCCCAGCATTTT. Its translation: CASRGDRAGNQPQHF.

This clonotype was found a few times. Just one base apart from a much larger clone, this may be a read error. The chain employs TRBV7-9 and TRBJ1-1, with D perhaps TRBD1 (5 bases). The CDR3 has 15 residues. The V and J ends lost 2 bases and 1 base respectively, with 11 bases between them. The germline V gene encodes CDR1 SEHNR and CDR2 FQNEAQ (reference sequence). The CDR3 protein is CASSLSGQSNTEAFF. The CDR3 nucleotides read TGTGCCAGCAGCTTATCAGGACAATCGAACACTGAAGCTTTCTTT.

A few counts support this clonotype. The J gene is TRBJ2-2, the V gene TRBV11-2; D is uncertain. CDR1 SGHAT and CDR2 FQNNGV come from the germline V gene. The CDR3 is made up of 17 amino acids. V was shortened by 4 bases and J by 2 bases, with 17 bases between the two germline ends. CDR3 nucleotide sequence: TGTGCCAGCAGCTGGCGGAACACCGTACTTAACACCGGGGAGCTGTTTTTT. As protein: CASSWRNTVLNTGELFF.